The 29 T cell receptor beta chains below all came from one sample that was sequenced in a study of cytomegalovirus exposure and HLA in healthy donors. Primers included in the PCR were 60 Vbeta and 13 Jbeta primers. Measured with immunoSEQ multiplex PCR; TCRdb has only the in-frame clones, and not every one. This table holds roughly 120,000 clones, over 60% found once. Input material: PBMCs. The receptor source for this set is a man aged 18 to 29 in good health and CMV-seronegative.

The chain recombines TRBV28 with TRBJ1-2, with 8 nucleotides matching TRBD1. Germline V gene data show CDR1 as MDHEN and CDR2 as SYDVKM. This CDR3 spans 16 amino acids. The V segment lost 7 bases and the J segment 3 bases; nucleotides outside the gene matches: 13. The DNA of the CDR3 is TGTGCCAGCACCTCATCGAGGACAGGGCTGGACTATGGCTACACCTTC. It yields the protein CASTSSRTGLDYGYTF.

The chain couples TRBV6-4 to TRBJ1-1; D is perhaps TRBD1 (6 bases). Between the trimmed V and J ends, which lost 5 bases and 1 base, there was a span of 8 bases. This CDR3 region has 13 residues. From germline, CDR1 is MRHNA and CDR2 SNTAGT. CDR3 DNA: TGTGCCAGCAGTTTACAGGGGAACACTGAAGCTTTCTTT. Protein sequence: CASSLQGNTEAFF.

This chain uses TRBV11-2 with TRBJ2-7, with TRBD1 as a possible D gene (6 bases). The CDR3 is 17 residues long. The germline V and J ends were trimmed by 4 bases and 6 bases, with 25 bases remaining between them. The germline gives CDR1 SGHAT, CDR2 FQNNGV. CDR3 nucleotide sequence: TGTGCCAGCAGCTCCTCCTTTCCGGGACACCCTGTTGGCGAGCAGTACTTC. Protein product: CASSSSFPGHPVGEQYF.

The chain combines TRBV5-6 with TRBJ2-1; D not certain. This CDR3 is built from 13 residues. V was pared by 2 bases and J by 8 bases, with 11 bases between. Germline CDR1 reads SGHDT; CDR2 reads YYEEEE. CDR3 amino acids: CASSFASNYEQFF. CDR3 coding DNA: TGTGCCAGCAGCTTCGCTAGTAATTATGAGCAGTTCTTC.

The J gene is TRBJ2-5, the V gene TRBV16; weak D call: TRBD1 (6 bases). Looked up from germline, CDR1 is KGHSY and CDR2 is FQNENV. V shed 6 bases and J shed 5 bases, with 10 bases lying between them. The CDR3 consists of 12 residues. Here the CDR3 reads CASSPDRETQYF. As DNA, the CDR3 is TGTGCCAGCAGTCCCGACAGGGAGACCCAGTACTTC.

This sequence joins TRBV30 and TRBJ1-4; possible D gene TRBD1, 6 bases. This CDR3 comprises 14 residues. The V and J ends lost 4 bases and 4 bases respectively, with 13 bases between them. The germline V gene encodes CDR1 GTSNPN and CDR2 SVGIG (reference sequence). CDR3 region: CAWKTGANNEKLFF. DNA of the CDR3: TGTGCCTGGAAGACAGGTGCTAATAATGAAAAACTGTTTTTT.

The J gene is TRBJ2-3, the V gene TRBV19; 11 nucleotides align to TRBD2. V lost 5 bases and J lost 0; bases outside the gene matches: 4. The CDR3 sequence is 16 residues long. Germline assignment: CDR1 LNHDA and CDR2 SQIVND (reference sequence). The CDR3 nucleotides read TGTGCCAGTAGTTGGGGACTAGCGGCTAGCACAGATACGCAGTATTTT. It yields the protein CASSWGLAASTDTQYF.

V and J are TRBV7-9 and TRBJ2-3; the match to TRBD2 covers 14 bases. The germline V gene has CDR1 SEHNR and CDR2 FQNEAQ (reference sequence). CDR3 length: 16 residues. Trimming took 4 bases from V and 4 from J; bases not matched to a gene: 4. CDR3 loop: CASSSGTSGSADTQYF. The CDR3 DNA sequence: TGTGCCAGCAGCTCCGGGACTAGCGGGAGTGCAGATACGCAGTATTTT.

CDR3 amino acids: CASSLATMGEQFF. CDR3 in DNA: TGTGCCAGCAGTTTAGCGACAATGGGAGAGCAGTTCTTC. The V gene is TRBV6-1, the J gene TRBJ2-1; D perhaps matches TRBD2 (5 bases). Germline V gene sequence: CDR1 MNHNS, CDR2 SASEGT. The CDR3 covers 13 residues. V was cut by 5 bases and J by 10 bases, with 15 bases left in between.

The chain links TRBV7-8 to TRBJ2-7, with TRBD2 matching over 9 bases. Looked up from germline, CDR1 is SGHVS and CDR2 is FQNEAQ. Germline trimming cut 3 bases from V and 4 bases from J; bases unmatched to any gene: 4. The CDR3 totals 14 residues. The CDR3 here is CASSFGREGYEQYV. The CDR3 DNA is TGTGCCAGCAGCTTTGGGCGGGAGGGGTACGAGCAGTACGTC.

V gene TRBV4-2 combines with J gene TRBJ1-2, with 10 bases aligning to TRBD1. The CDR3 covers 14 residues. J lost 4 bases, V lost 1 base, and 0 bases had no gene match. In germline, CDR1 is LGHNA, CDR2 YNFKEQ. In DNA form, the CDR3 reads TGTGCCAGCAGCCAAGGGGACAGGGGCTATGGCTACACCTTC. Encoded protein: CASSQGDRGYGYTF.

This clone was counted between two and nine times. The genes are TRBV19 and TRBJ2-3; no firm D call. The CDR3 length is 13 residues. V gave up 2 bases and J gave up 3 bases, with 6 bases separating them. Germline V lookup: CDR1 LNHDA, CDR2 SQIVND (reference sequence). CDR3 nucleotides: TGTGCCAGTAGTATACCGAGTACAGATACGCAGTATTTT. Its protein product is CASSIPSTDTQYF.

This chain connects TRBV30 to TRBJ1-3; 7 positions match TRBD1. CDR3 length: 13 amino acids. The V gene end was trimmed by 0 bases and the J gene end by 5 bases; junction bases not matched to a gene: 1. Germline CDR1 and CDR2: GTSNPN and SVGIG (reference sequence). Here the CDR3 DNA reads TGTGCCTGGAGTGTAGGGGGCAGAAACACCATATATTTT. The encoded protein is CAWSVGGRNTIYF.

The chain joins TRBV14 to TRBJ1-1, with D possibly being TRBD1 (5 bases). This CDR3 contains 13 residues. V lost 5 bases and J lost 1, with 8 bases in between. Germline V gene sequence: CDR1 SGHDN, CDR2 FVKESK. The CDR3 DNA reads TGTGCCAGCAGCATCGGACAGAACACTGAAGCTTTCTTT. Residues: CASSIGQNTEAFF. The complete variable domain, with remaining parts taken from reference TRBV14 and TRBJ1-1, reads EAGVTQFPSHSVIEKGQTVTLRCDPISGHDNLYWYRRVMGKEIKFLLHFVKESKQDESGMPNNRFLAERTGGTYSTLKVQPAELEDSGVYFCASSIGQNTEAFFGQGTRLTVV.

This clone appeared a single time. The chain employs TRBV18 and TRBJ1-5; 9 positions agree with TRBD1. The CDR3 has 16 amino acids. Germline CDR1 and CDR2: KGHSH and LQKENI. V was clipped by 6 bases and J by 0 bases; unmatched bases: 6. This CDR3 is CASSHGTGSSNQPQHF. The CDR3 DNA follows: TGTGCCAGCTCTCACGGGACAGGGTCTAGCAATCAGCCCCAGCATTTT.

This chain links TRBV28 with TRBJ2-7; 7 bases line up with TRBD2. Looked up from germline, CDR1 is MDHEN and CDR2 is SYDVKM. CDR3 length equals 15 residues. The V and J ends lost 7 bases and 4 bases, in that order; junction bases with no gene match: 13. CDR3 sequence reads: CASNRPGLPKYEQYF. The CDR3 DNA reads TGTGCCAGCAATCGGCCGGGACTACCGAAATACGAGCAGTACTTC.

The chain links TRBV10-2 to TRBJ1-5; possibly TRBD1 for D (5 bases). Deletions cut 6 bases from V and 2 bases from J, with 20 bases between. Germline V gives CDR1 WSHSY, CDR2 SAAADI. The CDR3 length is 17 residues. This chain's CDR3 is CASSFTGDGFGNQPQHF. CDR3 DNA: TGCGCCAGCAGCTTTACGGGGGACGGATTTGGCAATCAGCCCCAGCATTTT.

V and J are TRBV11-2 and TRBJ2-7, with TRBD1 identical over 7 bases. Germline V CDR1 and CDR2: SGHAT, FQNNGV. The V segment lost 1 base and the J segment 2 bases; nucleotides outside the gene matches: 5. This CDR3 region has 15 residues. CDR3 region: CASSLAGTAPYEQYF. The CDR3 nucleotides read TGTGCCAGCAGCTTAGCAGGGACAGCTCCCTACGAGCAGTACTTC.

The gene calls are TRBV5-4 and TRBJ2-2; D remains ambiguous. CDR3 length: 14 amino acids. The germline V and J ends were trimmed by 0 bases and 2 bases, with 5 bases remaining between them. Germline values: CDR1 SGHNT, CDR2 YYREEE (reference sequence). The CDR3 coding sequence is TGTGCCAGCAGCTTGGTACAAAACACCGGGGAGCTGTTTTTT. Translated, it gives CASSLVQNTGELFF. The variable domain in full, with the rest retrieved from reference TRBV5-4 and TRBJ2-2, is ETGVTQSPTHLIKTRGQQVTLRCSSQSGHNTVSWYQQALGQGPQFIFQYYREEENGRGNFPPRFSGLQFPNYSSELNVNALELDDSALYLCASSLVQNTGELFFGEGSRLTVL.

The chain recombines TRBV28 with TRBJ1-4; D may be TRBD1 (5 bases). Trimming removed 7 bases at V and 4 bases at J, with 10 bases between. The CDR3 is 13 residues long. Germline CDR1 and CDR2: MDHEN and SYDVKM. Here the CDR3 DNA reads TGTGCCAGCACTAGACAGATTAATGAAAAACTGTTTTTT. Translated, it gives CASTRQINEKLFF.

V and J are TRBV27 and TRBJ2-1; 7 bases map to TRBD2. This CDR3 spans 15 amino acids. The junction had 4 bases not matched to a gene; V was cut back by 2 bases and J by 3 bases. Germline loops: CDR1 MNHEY, CDR2 SMNVEV (reference sequence). The CDR3: CASSLPGGNYNEQFF. CDR3 sequence (DNA): TGTGCCAGCAGTTTACCGGGAGGAAACTACAATGAGCAGTTCTTC.

The rearrangement joins TRBV9 to TRBJ2-7; weak D call: TRBD2 (5 bases). This CDR3 contains 20 residues. The V and J ends lost 0 bases and 0 bases respectively, with 25 bases between them. In germline, CDR1 is SGDLS, CDR2 YYNGEE. The CDR3 nucleotides read TGTGCCAGCAGCGTAGTAGTTTCCCGACTAAAAGCGGATAGCTCCTACGAGCAGTACTTC. As protein: CASSVVVSRLKADSSYEQYF.

The V gene is TRBV18, the J gene TRBJ2-7; 7 bases line up with TRBD1. V was pared by 4 bases and J by 2 bases, with 8 bases of the junction left unmatched. Germline loops: CDR1 KGHSH, CDR2 LQKENI. The CDR3 covers 15 residues. CDR3 nucleotides: TGTGCCAGCTCACAGGGTTTAGGGGGCGCCTACGAGCAGTACTTC. It is translated as CASSQGLGGAYEQYF.

This chain joins TRBV21-1 and TRBJ1-6; TRBD1 is taken as the D call from the table, unchecked against the DNA. TRBV21-1 is tagged as a pseudogene. There are 14 residues in the CDR3. For the CDR3, the DNA is TGTGCCAGCAGCCACGGACAGATGTGTTCACCCCTCCACTTT. Translation: CASSHGQMCSPLHF.

The V and J genes are TRBV13 and TRBJ1-2, with 7 bases lining up with TRBD1. CDR3 length: 15 amino acids. V shed 4 bases, J shed 6 bases, and the junction held 11 bases outside the gene matches. CDR1 PRHDT and CDR2 FYEKMQ come from the germline V gene (reference sequence). The CDR3 sequence is CASSSRTGGFDGYTF. CDR3 coding DNA: TGTGCCAGCAGCTCTCGGACAGGTGGGTTCGATGGCTACACCTTC.

This rearrangement joins TRBV6-5 to TRBJ2-4, with 9 bases aligning to TRBD1. The CDR3 totals 15 residues. The trim removed 10 bases at V and 9 bases at J, leaving 16 bases unmatched. The germline V gene encodes CDR1 MNHEY and CDR2 SVGAGI. Here the CDR3 reads CATLVTGTGKSIQYF. The CDR3 DNA follows: TGTGCCACCCTGGTGACCGGGACAGGGAAATCCATTCAGTACTTC.

The chain combines TRBV19 with TRBJ2-6; tentatively, D is TRBD1 (6 bases). The CDR3 extends over 17 amino acids. V lost 6 bases and J lost 0, with 15 bases in between. Per the germline V gene, CDR1 is LNHDA and CDR2 is SQIVND (reference sequence). The chain's CDR3 is CASSRGQTPSGANVLTF. CDR3 bases: TGTGCCAGTAGCCGCGGACAGACTCCCTCTGGGGCCAACGTCCTGACTTTC.

CDR3 sequence: CATSRGGLAGMHRTDTQYF. The CDR3 region has the DNA TGTGCCACCAGCAGGGGGGGACTAGCGGGGATGCACCGCACAGATACGCAGTATTTT. The gene calls are TRBV15 and TRBJ2-3, with 13 positions matching TRBD2. The CDR3 loop spans 19 amino acids. The junction had 10 bases not matched to a gene; V was cut back by 3 bases and J by 1 base. CDR1 is LNHNV and CDR2 is YYDKDF in the germline V gene (reference sequence).

A single count supports this clone. This chain connects TRBV27 to TRBJ1-1; tentative D call: TRBD1 (6 bases). The CDR3 is 14 residues long. Trimming left V 2 bases short and J 0 bases short, with 7 bases between. CDR1 and CDR2 from the germline V gene are MNHEY and SMNVEV (reference sequence). CDR3 DNA: TGTGCCAGCAGTTTACAGGGGATGAACACTGAAGCTTTCTTT. The encoded protein is CASSLQGMNTEAFF.